This note documents a single TCR beta chain sequence. Its antigen is unknown. Both 60 Vbeta primers and 13 Jbeta primers went into the PCR. The protocol was immunoSEQ multiplex PCR, while the TCRdb copy is restricted to in-frame clones and leaves out a portion. The sample comprises 100,000 to 120,000 clones, over 60% of which are singletons, and 2.5% to 3.5% rests with the top ten. The CDR3 length is 10 residues. In germline, CDR1 is LNHDA, CDR2 SQIVND (reference sequence). Trimming left V 7 bases short and J 9 bases short, with 10 bases between. Although they were nominally healthy when sampled, donors likely had unrecorded immune exposures. This entry belongs to a study of cytomegalovirus exposure and HLA in healthy donors. Study-level findings and limits: While the bulk of TCR sequences proved rare, some public TCRs turned up in many donors.

The origin of this receptor is a woman aged 60-75 years in good health and CMV-seropositive. Sequencing used PBMCs. The V call is TRBV19, the J call TRBJ2-7; possibly TRBD2 for D (6 bases). In DNA form, the CDR3 reads TGTGCCAGTATTGGAGCGGGGCAGTACTTC. Its protein is CASIGAGQYF. Using reference TRBV19 and TRBJ2-7 for the parts outside the CDR3, the full variable domain is DGGITQSPKYLFRKEGQNVTLSCEQNLNHDAMYWYRQDPGQGLRLIYYSQIVNDFQKGDIAEGYSVSREKKESFPLTVTSAQKNPTAFYLCASIGAGQYFGPGTRLTVT.